The clone carrying this T cell receptor beta chain appeared a few times. A sample-barcoded 5' primer and a J-beta primer mix were used in a second PCR of about 7 to 12 cycles. MiXCR was run by TCRdb on the 5' RACE reads, yielding one entry per CDR3 protein. The table has approximately 780,000 distinct CDR3 sequences, 25% to 30% seen once. The data derive from a study of blood T cells in healthy people across ages. Separately, the same data were catalogued under a study of T cells of mothers and their children.

This receptor was taken from a boy younger than 18 in good health. The specimen sequenced was blood.

CDR3 in amino acids: CSAGVAKNIQYF. Written as DNA, the CDR3 is TGCAGCGCGGGGGTAGCCAAAAACATTCAGTACTTC. This chain connects TRBV29-1 to TRBJ2-4, with D tentatively TRBD2 (6 bases). Germline V CDR1 and CDR2: SQVTM, ANQGSEA. The CDR3 is 12 amino acids. V was shortened by 7 bases and J by 0 bases, with 7 bases between the two germline ends.